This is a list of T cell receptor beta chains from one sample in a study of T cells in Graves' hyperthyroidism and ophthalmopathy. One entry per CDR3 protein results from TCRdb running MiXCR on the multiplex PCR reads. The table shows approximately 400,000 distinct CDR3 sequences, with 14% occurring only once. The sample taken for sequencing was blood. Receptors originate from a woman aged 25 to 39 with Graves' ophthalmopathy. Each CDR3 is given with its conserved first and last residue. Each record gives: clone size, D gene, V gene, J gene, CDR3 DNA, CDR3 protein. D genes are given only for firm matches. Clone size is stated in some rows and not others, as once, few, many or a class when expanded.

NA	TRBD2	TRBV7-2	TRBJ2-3	TGTGCCAGCAGCCCGGGACTAGCGGTGACTAGCACAGATACGCAGTATTTT	CASSPGLAVTSTDTQYF
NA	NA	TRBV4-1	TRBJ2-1	TGCGCCAGCAGCCTCACCCGCGGGGACAGCTACAATGAGCAGTTCTTC	CASSLTRGDSYNEQFF
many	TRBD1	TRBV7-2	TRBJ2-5	TGTGCCAGCAGCTTTACAGGGGGCCCGGGAGAGACCCAGTACTTC	CASSFTGGPGETQYF
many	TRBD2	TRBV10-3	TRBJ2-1	TGTGCCATCAGTGAGTCGCTAGCGGGGGGATACAATGAGCAGTTCTTC	CAISESLAGGYNEQFF
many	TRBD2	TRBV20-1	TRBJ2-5	TGCAGTGCTACCTCCCTGGGGGGGGGAGAGACCCAGTACTTC	CSATSLGGGETQYF
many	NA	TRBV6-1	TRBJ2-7	TGTGCCAGCACCAGAACGGCCGAGCAGTACTTC	CASTRTAEQYF
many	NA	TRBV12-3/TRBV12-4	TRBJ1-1	TGTGCCAGCAGCGTAACAGGGTTAGACACTGAAGCTTTCTTT	CASSVTGLDTEAFF
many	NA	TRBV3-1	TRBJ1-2	TGTGCCAGCAGCCACAGGGTAGGCTATGGCTACACCTTC	CASSHRVGYGYTF
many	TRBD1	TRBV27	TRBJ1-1	TGTGCCAGCAGTTTCTTATTCCCGGGACAGGGATTAGAGAACACTGAAGCTTTCTTT	CASSFLFPGQGLENTEAFF
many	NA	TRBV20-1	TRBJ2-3	TGCAGTGCCTCGGGACTTCCTAGCACAGATACGCAGTATTTT	CSASGLPSTDTQYF
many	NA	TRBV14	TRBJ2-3	TGTGCCAGCAGCCAACTAATCGCAGATACGCAGTATTTT	CASSQLIADTQYF
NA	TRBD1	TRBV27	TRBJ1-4	TGTGCCAGCAGACCCTACTCGGACAGGGCGAGCTATAATGAAAAACTGTTTTTT	CASRPYSDRASYNEKLFF
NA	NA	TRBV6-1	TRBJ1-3	TGTGCCAACAGTGAAGATTTGCCGACAGACTCTGGAAACACCATATATTTT	CANSEDLPTDSGNTIYF
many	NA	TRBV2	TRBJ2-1	TGTGCCAGCAGTGTCCAGGGACAACTCGTCTATGAGCAGTTCTTC	CASSVQGQLVYEQFF
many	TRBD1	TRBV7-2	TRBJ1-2	TGTGCCAGCAGTAGGGACAGAAGTCTAGATTCCTATGGCTACACCTTC	CASSRDRSLDSYGYTF
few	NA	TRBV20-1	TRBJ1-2	TGCAGTGCAGGGGTCTATGGCTACACCTTC	CSAGVYGYTF
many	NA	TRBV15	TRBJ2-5	TGTGCCACCAGCAGGGAGACGTCTTTCAGGGAGACCCAGTACTTC	CATSRETSFRETQYF
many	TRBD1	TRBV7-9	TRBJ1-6	TGTGCCAGCAGCTCAGAAAAGGGACAGCTTGGCCCCCTCCACTTT	CASSSEKGQLGPLHF
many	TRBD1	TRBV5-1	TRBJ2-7	TGCGCCAGCAGCTGGGGGACAGAAATCGAGCAGTACTTC	CASSWGTEIEQYF
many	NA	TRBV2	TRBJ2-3	TGTGCCAGCAGGGGCTGGGGGAACACAGATACGCAGTATTTT	CASRGWGNTDTQYF
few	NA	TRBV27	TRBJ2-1	TGTGCCAGCTACGTCCGGGGGAAGCAGTTCTTC	CASYVRGKQFF
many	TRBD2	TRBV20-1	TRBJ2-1	TGCAGTGCTAGGAGGACTAGCGGAACTAATGAGCAGTTCTTC	CSARRTSGTNEQFF
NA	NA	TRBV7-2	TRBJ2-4	TGTGCCAGCAGCTTGGGCAGTGTGAACATTCAGTACTTC	CASSLGSVNIQYF
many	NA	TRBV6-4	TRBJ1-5	TGTGCCAGCAGTGAGTTGGTGCGTTGTAGCAATCAGCCCCAGCATTTT	CASSELVRCSNQPQHF
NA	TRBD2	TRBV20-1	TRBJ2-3	TGCAGTGCTAGAGATCTTTGGCTAGCGGAGAGCACAGATACGCAGTGTTTT	CSARDLWLAESTDTQCF
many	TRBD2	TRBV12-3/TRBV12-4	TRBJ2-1	TGTGCCACTAGTTCAGGGGTAGCGGGGGGGTGGGGCTCCTACAATGAGCAGTTCTTC	CATSSGVAGGWGSYNEQFF
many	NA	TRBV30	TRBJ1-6	TGTGCCTGGAGTGGGGGGCTCCTACGCTCCTATAATTCACCCCTCCACTTT	CAWSGGLLRSYNSPLHF
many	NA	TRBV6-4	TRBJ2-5	TGTGCCAGCAGTGAAACGGGTAACTCGGGGGAGACCCAGTACTTC	CASSETGNSGETQYF
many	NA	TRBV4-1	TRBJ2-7	TGCGCCAGCAGCCAAGATGACAGACCCTACGAGCAGTACTTC	CASSQDDRPYEQYF
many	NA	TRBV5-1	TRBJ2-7	TGCGCCAGCAGCTCCACAGGGAGCAAGCAGTACTTC	CASSSTGSKQYF
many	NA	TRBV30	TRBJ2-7	TGTGCCTGGATGGTCGGTAGCCACGAGCAGTACTTC	CAWMVGSHEQYF
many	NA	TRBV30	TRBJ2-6	TGTGCCCGAATGGTGAGGACTGGGGCCAACGTCCTGACTTTC	CARMVRTGANVLTF
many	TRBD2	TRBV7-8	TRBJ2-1	TGTGCCAGCAGCCCACTAGCGGGGGGGGCCTTGGTTTATGAGCAGTTCTTC	CASSPLAGGALVYEQFF
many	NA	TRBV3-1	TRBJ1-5	TGTGCCAGCAGCCAAGATTTCTCACAGCCCCAGCATTTT	CASSQDFSQPQHF
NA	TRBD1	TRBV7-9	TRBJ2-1	TGTGCCAGCAGCATCCGGGACAGGGCCCGCAATGAGCAGTTCTTC	CASSIRDRARNEQFF
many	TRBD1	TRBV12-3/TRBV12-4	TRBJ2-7	TGTGCCAGCAGTTTAGAAAGACAGGGTGGGGGCTACGAGCAGTACTTC	CASSLERQGGGYEQYF
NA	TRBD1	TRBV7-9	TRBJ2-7	TGTGCCAGCAGCCCTGGACAGGGGGAGACCGCCGCGTCGGGGGAGCAGTACTTC	CASSPGQGETAASGEQYF
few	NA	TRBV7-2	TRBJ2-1	TGTGCCAGCACGGGCTTACCGAATGAGCAGTTCTTC	CASTGLPNEQFF
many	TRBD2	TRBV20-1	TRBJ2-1	TGCAGTGCTAGGCGGGGGAGTAGGAACAATGGGCAGTTCTTC	CSARRGSRNNGQFF
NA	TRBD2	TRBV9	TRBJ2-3	TGTGCCAGCAGCGTCGGGGGGGCCCATGCAGATACGCAGTATTTT	CASSVGGAHADTQYF
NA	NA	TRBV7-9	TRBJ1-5	TGTGCCAGCAGTTCCTTCAATAGCATTGAGCCCCAGCATTTT	CASSSFNSIEPQHF
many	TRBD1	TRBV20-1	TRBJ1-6	TGCAGTGCTAGGTCCGGGACAGTGCCTCATTCACCCCTCCACTTT	CSARSGTVPHSPLHF
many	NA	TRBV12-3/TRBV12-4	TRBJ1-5	TGTGCCAGCAGCCCAGACAGCCCCGATCAGCCCCAGCATTTT	CASSPDSPDQPQHF
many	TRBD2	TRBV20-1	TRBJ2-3	TGCAGTGCGGAGACAAGAGCGGGGGGGCGAGATACGCAGTATTTT	CSAETRAGGRDTQYF
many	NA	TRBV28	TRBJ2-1	TGTGCCAGCAGTACAAGGGACCGTCGCAATGAGCAGTTCTTC	CASSTRDRRNEQFF
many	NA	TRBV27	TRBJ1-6	TGTGCCAGCGTTTGGCGGGGCCCAGTAGGCAATTCACCCCTCCACTTT	CASVWRGPVGNSPLHF
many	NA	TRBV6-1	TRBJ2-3	TGTGCCAGCAGCCAATCCTTGAGCACAGATACGCAGTATTTT	CASSQSLSTDTQYF
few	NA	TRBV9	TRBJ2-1	TGTGCCAGCAGTGAGAGATCTTCGGATGAGCAGTTCTTC	CASSERSSDEQFF
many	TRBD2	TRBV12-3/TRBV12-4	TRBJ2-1	TGTGCCAGCAGCAAGAGCGGGGCCTCCTACAATGAGCAGTTCTTC	CASSKSGASYNEQFF
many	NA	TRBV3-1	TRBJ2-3	TGTGCCAGCAGCCAGGACAAACTAGGCACAGATACGCAGTATTTT	CASSQDKLGTDTQYF
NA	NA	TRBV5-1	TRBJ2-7	TGCGCCAGCAGCTTAGGGAAACACGAGCAGTACTTC	CASSLGKHEQYF
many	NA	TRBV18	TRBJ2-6	TGTGCCAGCTCACGGATCTGGTCCTCTGGGGCCAACGTCCTGACTTTC	CASSRIWSSGANVLTF
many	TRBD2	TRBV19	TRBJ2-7	TGTGCCAGTAGTATACCGGGACTAACTTCCGAGCAGTACTTC	CASSIPGLTSEQYF
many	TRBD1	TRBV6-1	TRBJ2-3	TGTGCCAGCAGTGTAGACAGGGAAGATACGCAGTATTTT	CASSVDREDTQYF